This T cell receptor beta chain emerged from a study of blood T cells in healthy people across ages (dated by TCRdb to the mid-2010s). Turning to the overall study: In model experiments, template switching captured about one uniquely barcoded TCR beta cDNA molecule for every two T cells. The donors were split into four age groups: young (average around 15 years), middle-aged (around 37), aged (approximately 59) and long-lived (over 75). The study measured age-related changes in TCR beta repertoire diversity using deep sequencing normalized with unique cDNA molecular identifiers. For two donors (one aged 18 to 29 and one aged 80 or older), the study analyzed two additional independent replicas of 1 million unique cDNA reads from the same blood draw. Donors of different ages were randomly distributed across sequencing lanes to avoid experimental bias. General findings and caveats noted by the study authors: Observed TCR beta diversity per million T cells fell roughly linearly with age, and a significant reduction was already apparent by age around 40. Because donor CMV infection status was unknown, age-related changes in expanded clonotypes were potentially confounded. Total diversity estimates from one million sequenced T cells were considered lower bounds and underestimates. Compared with the aged group, more naive CD4+ T cells, fewer expanded clones and increased TCR diversity were shown by the long-lived group, suggesting age selection. Since profiling was done on bulk unsorted PBMCs, naive and antigen-experienced compartments could not be conclusively compared. The percentage of naive T cells measured by flow cytometry correlated strongly with observed TCR beta diversity.

For this clonotype: What this receptor recognizes is not known. Nothing much larger sits one base from this clone, and base qualities are not available.

The germline V gene (reference sequence) specifies SGHAT as CDR1 and FQDESV as CDR2. CDR3 length: 14 amino acids, cysteine to phenylalanine. CDR3 DNA is the only sequence kept; it has 42 bases, read in frame from the first base. V is reduced by 2 bases and J by 13 bases, leaving a spacing of 15 bases between them. Systemically healthy Caucasian individuals from Russia, around 39 in total and aged about 6 to 90 years, were included as donors. Approximately 9.3 milliliters of peripheral blood were collected from each donor into EDTA-treated Vacutainer tubes. PBMCs were isolated by Ficoll-Paque density-gradient centrifugation, with at least 6 million obtained per sample. Total RNA, at least 6 micrograms per sample, was extracted from PBMCs with Trizol reagent. The percentages of naive CD45RAhigh/CD27high T cells were determined by flow cytometry on a PBMC aliquot from every donor. The library was made by 5' RACE. The sequencer listed for this sample is Illumina HiSeq 2500. A second 7 to 11 cycle PCR used a sample-barcoded 5' primer and a J-beta primer mix. A template-switch 5' adaptor carrying 12 random nucleotides introduced a unique molecular identifier onto each TCR beta cDNA molecule. At least 2.5 million CDR3-containing paired-end reads were obtained from each sample. First-strand cDNA synthesis was performed from all RNA using the Mint cDNA synthesis kit, with priming by a TRBC-specific oligonucleotide. Following uracil-DNA glycosylase treatment, a first 18-cycle PCR with universal primers M1SS and BC2_uni_R was performed on all cDNA. Under the source paper's analysis protocol: Each sample was normalized by randomly selecting 1 million high-quality reads, each carrying a distinct molecular identifier. Instead of being binned into consensus sequences, reads that shared molecular identifiers were thrown out. CDR3 identification, clonotype clustering and error correction used MiTCR with a Q25 quality threshold and the strictest error-elimination algorithm. Lower-bound total TCR beta diversity was estimated with a nonparametric unseen species model using Euler transformation. TCRdb trimmed public reads at Q25 via fastp, called clones via MiXCR and kept in-frame beta chains. Merged by CDR3 protein, the rows form single entries marked with the most common genes and DNA. The V and J calls were determined by TCRdb, not by the authors. This sample is represented by about 810,000 distinct CDR3 sequences; under 40% of them were singletons. Under 15% of the sample lies in the top ten.

The specimen was blood. This receptor was identified in a man aged 18 to 30 in good health. Rearrangement joined TRBV11-1 to TRBJ1-6, with TRBD1 perhaps the D gene, on 5 matching bases. The DNA reads TGTGCCAGCAGCTTACCAGGGCGCGAAACGCCCCTCCACTTT. It translates to CASSLPGRETPLHF.